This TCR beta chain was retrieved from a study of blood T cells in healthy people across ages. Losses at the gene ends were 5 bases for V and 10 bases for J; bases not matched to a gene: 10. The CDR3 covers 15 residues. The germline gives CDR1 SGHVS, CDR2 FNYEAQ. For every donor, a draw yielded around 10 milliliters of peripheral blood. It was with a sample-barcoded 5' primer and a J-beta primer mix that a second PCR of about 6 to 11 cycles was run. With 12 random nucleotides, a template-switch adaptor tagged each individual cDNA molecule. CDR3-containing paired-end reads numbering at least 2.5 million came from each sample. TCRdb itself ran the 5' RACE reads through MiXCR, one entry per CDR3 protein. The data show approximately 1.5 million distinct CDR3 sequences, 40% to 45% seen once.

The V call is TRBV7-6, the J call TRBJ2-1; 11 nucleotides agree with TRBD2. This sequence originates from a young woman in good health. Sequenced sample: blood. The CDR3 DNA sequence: TGTGCCAGCAGCCCCGGACTAGCGGGCAGGGCAGAGCAGTTCTTC. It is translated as CASSPGLAGRAEQFF.